A single sample gave rise to the 17 T cell receptor beta chains below, sequenced in a study of control samples from healthy donors and cancer patients. Only in-frame clones appear in the TCRdb table, and some are missing; sequencing was by immunoSEQ multiplex PCR. The sample carries about 49,000 clones, approximately 86% recorded once. Sequenced sample: PBMCs. Receptors were obtained from a woman aged 45-65 years with lung cancer.

This clone was observed a handful of times. The V and J genes are TRBV24-1 and TRBJ1-2, with D possibly being TRBD1 (5 bases). The CDR3 consists of 13 residues. Trimming removed 3 bases from V and 3 bases from J, with 7 bases in between. The germline CDR1 and CDR2 sequences are KGHDR and SFDVKD. CDR3 nucleotides: TGTGCCACCAGTGATGTCAGGGACTATGGCTACACCTTC. Protein: CATSDVRDYGYTF.

The rearrangement joins TRBV28 to TRBJ2-2; 16 bases map to TRBD2. Trimming took 3 bases from V and 3 from J; bases not matched to a gene: 7. Germline lookup yields CDR1 MDHEN and CDR2 SYDVKM. The CDR3 contains 19 residues. CDR3 in DNA: TGTGCCAGCAGTTTTCCGGGACTAGCGGGGGGGCCTGACACCGGGGAGCTGTTTTTT. As protein: CASSFPGLAGGPDTGELFF.

This chain uses TRBV13 with TRBJ2-2; TRBD2 matches 8 bases. This CDR3 comprises 18 residues. The V gene's germline CDR1 is PRHDT and CDR2 FYEKMQ (reference sequence). Trimming cost V 0 bases and J 3 bases; bases outside gene matches: 9. The CDR3 protein is CASSLGVPGLGYTGELFF. The CDR3 region has the DNA TGTGCCAGCAGCTTAGGGGTCCCGGGACTAGGATACACCGGGGAGCTGTTTTTT.

This rearrangement joins TRBV7-9 to TRBJ2-2; 10 positions agree with TRBD2. Germline values: CDR1 SEHNR, CDR2 FQNEAQ (reference sequence). V was clipped by 5 bases and J by 4 bases; unmatched bases: 4. This CDR3 is built from 15 residues. CDR3 in amino acids: CASSSGGARTGELFF. CDR3 coding DNA: TGTGCCAGCAGCAGCGGGGGGGCCCGCACCGGGGAGCTGTTTTTT.

The rearrangement links TRBV5-6 to TRBJ2-2; the D gene is possibly TRBD2 (6 bases). V lost 3 bases and J lost 4, with 10 bases in between. CDR1 and CDR2 (germline): SGHDT, YYEEEE. The CDR3 length is 14 residues. CDR3 sequence (DNA): TGTGCCAGCAGCTCGTCGGAGGGCACCGGGGAGCTGTTTTTT. Its protein is CASSSSEGTGELFF.

The chain has TRBV19 and TRBJ2-2, with D perhaps matching TRBD1 (6 bases). Between the trimmed V and J ends, which lost 10 bases and 4 bases, there was a span of 19 bases. Germline CDR1 is LNHDA and CDR2 is SQIVND (reference sequence). This CDR3 region has 15 residues. CDR3 sequence (DNA): TGTGCCACTTTTGGTGAACAGGGCCTCACCGGGGAGCTGTTTTTT. It translates to CATFGEQGLTGELFF.

The chain has TRBV25-1 and TRBJ2-5; 7 nucleotides align to TRBD1. V gave up 10 bases and J gave up 5 bases; unmatched junction bases: 16. Germline assignment: CDR1 MGHDK and CDR2 SYGVNS. The CDR3 length is 15 residues. The CDR3 region has the DNA TGTGCCACCAGCCCGGGATTGACAGGGAGTGAGACCCAGTACTTC. Translating it yields CATSPGLTGSETQYF.

Comment on this clone: A read error may account for a junction end that differs from germline. The J gene is TRBJ2-1, the V gene TRBV7-9; D possibly corresponds to TRBD2 (7 bases). Looked up from germline, CDR1 is SEHNR and CDR2 is FQNEAQ (reference sequence). CDR3 length: 16 residues. This CDR3 reads CASSWEGGISHNEQFF. CDR3 coding DNA: TGTGCCAGCAGCTGGGAGGGGGGGATCTCCCACAATGAGCAGTTCTTC.

This sequence joins TRBV28 and TRBJ1-5; D is uncertain. The germline V and J ends were trimmed by 7 bases and 0 bases, with 16 bases remaining between them. CDR1 MDHEN and CDR2 SYDVKM come from the germline V gene. The CDR3 is made up of 16 amino acids. This CDR3 reads CASTLKTAGSNQPQHF. CDR3 DNA sequence: TGTGCCAGCACCCTTAAGACTGCCGGTAGCAATCAGCCCCAGCATTTT.

CDR3 coding DNA: TGTGCCACCGCACTTAGTGGTATCGGGACAGGTCTTTCCGGCTCCTACAATGAGCAGTTCTTC. The encoded protein is CATALSGIGTGLSGSYNEQFF. V gene TRBV24-1 combines with J gene TRBJ2-1; 8 bases match TRBD1. Germline assignment: CDR1 KGHDR and CDR2 SFDVKD. The CDR3 is 21 residues long. J lost 0 bases, V lost 9 bases, and 24 bases had no gene match.

The rearrangement links TRBV15 to TRBJ2-1; tentatively, D is TRBD1 (5 bases). The germline V and J ends were trimmed by 3 bases and 0 bases, with 9 bases remaining between them. CDR3 length: 15 residues. Germline values: CDR1 LNHNV, CDR2 YYDKDF (reference sequence). The CDR3 bases are TGTGCCACCAGCAGCAGGGATATCTCCTACAATGAGCAGTTCTTC. Its translation is CATSSRDISYNEQFF.

The J gene is TRBJ2-5, the V gene TRBV7-6; 9 bases align to TRBD1. This CDR3 has 14 amino acids. Trimming removed 6 bases from V and 2 bases from J; junction bases left unmatched: 4. CDR1 SGHVS and CDR2 FNYEAQ come from the germline V gene. The CDR3 reads CASRMTGGQETQYF. The CDR3 nucleotides read TGTGCCAGCAGGATGACAGGGGGGCAAGAGACCCAGTACTTC.

In this sample, this clone turned up a few times. This chain uses TRBV24-1 with TRBJ2-7; D is undetermined. Between the trimmed V and J ends, which lost 5 bases and 5 bases, there was a span of 9 bases. Germline-derived CDR1 and CDR2 are KGHDR and SFDVKD. The CDR3 runs to 12 residues. CDR3 region: CATSGGSNEQYF. The CDR3 region has the DNA TGTGCCACCAGTGGGGGATCTAACGAGCAGTACTTC.

The V and J genes are TRBV9 and TRBJ2-7; D not resolved. Germline CDR1 SGDLS, CDR2 YYNGEE. This CDR3 has 14 amino acids. V gave up 0 bases and J gave up 2 bases, with 9 bases separating them. The chain's CDR3 is CASSVDVGPYEQYF. The CDR3 DNA reads TGTGCCAGCAGCGTAGATGTGGGCCCCTACGAGCAGTACTTC. Looking up the rest from reference TRBV9 and TRBJ2-7 gives the full variable domain: DSGVTQTPKHLITATGQRVTLRCSPRSGDLSVYWYQQSLDQGLQFLIQYYNGEERAKGNILERFSAQQFPDLHSELNLSSLELGDSALYFCASSVDVGPYEQYFGPGTRLTVT.

The chain is built from TRBV7-9 and TRBJ1-4; perhaps TRBD1 as D (5 bases). V lost 5 bases to trimming and J lost 2 bases, with 9 bases between them. The CDR3 is 14 amino acids. Germline CDR1 SEHNR, CDR2 FQNEAQ (reference sequence). The CDR3 here is CASSPRQTNEKLFF. DNA of the CDR3: TGTGCCAGCAGCCCTCGACAGACTAATGAAAAACTGTTTTTT.

The V gene is TRBV7-2, the J gene TRBJ2-5; TRBD2 is a possible D gene (6 bases). Germline V gives CDR1 SGHTA, CDR2 FQGNSA. V gave up 8 bases and J gave up 5 bases, with 18 bases separating them. CDR3 length: 14 residues. Written as DNA, the CDR3 is TGTGCCAGCCTCCGAGCGGGCTCACGGGAGACCCAGTACTTC. This sequence encodes CASLRAGSRETQYF.

The chain joins TRBV7-3 to TRBJ1-2; D might be TRBD1 (5 bases). V was cut by 5 bases and J by 4 bases, with 14 bases left in between. The V gene's germline CDR1 is SGHTA and CDR2 FQGTGA. The CDR3 length is 14 residues. For the CDR3, the DNA is TGTGCCAGCAGCCCGGGGGGAGGAGGCTATGGCTACACCTTC. Its protein product is CASSPGGGGYGYTF. The full variable domain, in which reference TRBV7-3 and TRBJ1-2 provide the parts outside the CDR3, is GAGVSQTPSNKVTEKGKYVELRCDPISGHTALYWYRQSLGQGPEFLIYFQGTGAADDSGLPNDRFFAVRPEGSVSTLKIQRTERGDSAVYLCASSPGGGGYGYTFGSGTRLTVV.